A single sample gave rise to the 5 T cell receptor beta chains below, sequenced in a study of blood T cell repertoires in COVID-19. Profiling relied on immunoSEQ multiplex PCR, and the TCRdb table lists in-frame clones only, not all of them. The sample shows roughly 83,000 clones, about 82% of them seen only once. The sample taken for sequencing was peripheral blood. These receptor sequences come from a man aged 50 to 59 with active COVID-19.

This clone was detected a few times. The chain is built from TRBV3-1 (or the pseudogene TRBV3-2) and TRBJ1-1, with no clear D. The germline CDR1 and CDR2 sequences are LGHDT and YNNKEL (reference sequence). Trimming removed 4 bases at V and 1 base at J, with 10 bases between. This CDR3 has 14 residues. This CDR3 reads CASSLPERNTEAFF. In nucleotides, the CDR3 is TGTGCCAGCAGCCTTCCCGAGAGGAACACTGAAGCTTTCTTT.

This chain uses TRBV7-3 with TRBJ2-7; the D gene is possibly TRBD1 (6 bases). Germline-derived CDR1 and CDR2 are SGHTA and FQGTGA. The CDR3 sequence is 14 residues long. V lost 3 bases and J 0 bases, leaving 9 bases between the germline ends. CDR3 amino acids: CASSFQGSSYEQYF. The DNA of the CDR3 is TGTGCCAGCAGCTTCCAGGGGAGCTCCTACGAGCAGTACTTC.

This chain joins TRBV7-2 and TRBJ1-4; 10 bases fit TRBD1. The V gene end was trimmed by 1 base and the J gene end by 8 bases; junction bases not matched to a gene: 7. CDR1 SGHTA and CDR2 FQGNSA come from the germline V gene. The CDR3 is made up of 16 amino acids. The CDR3 DNA reads TGTGCCAGCAGCTTAGTCGCGACAGGGGGCCGGGAAAAACTGTTTTTT. Translated, it gives CASSLVATGGREKLFF.

J is TRBJ2-1 and V is TRBV6-5, with 10 positions matching TRBD2. The CDR3 has 14 residues. The germline CDR1 and CDR2 sequences are MNHEY and SVGAGI. The junction had 9 bases not matched to a gene; V was cut back by 7 bases and J by 9 bases. The CDR3 DNA reads TGTGCCAGCAATCGGCTAGCGGGGGTCGGTGAGCAGTTCTTC. Amino acid sequence: CASNRLAGVGEQFF.

This sequence joins TRBV19 and TRBJ2-7; 10 bases match TRBD1. Trimming removed 3 bases from V and 6 bases from J; junction bases left unmatched: 5. The CDR3 contains 14 residues. The germline V gene has CDR1 LNHDA and CDR2 SQIVND (reference sequence). The CDR3 protein is CASSIDRGLGEQYF. CDR3 DNA: TGTGCCAGTAGTATCGACAGGGGGCTGGGCGAGCAGTACTTC.